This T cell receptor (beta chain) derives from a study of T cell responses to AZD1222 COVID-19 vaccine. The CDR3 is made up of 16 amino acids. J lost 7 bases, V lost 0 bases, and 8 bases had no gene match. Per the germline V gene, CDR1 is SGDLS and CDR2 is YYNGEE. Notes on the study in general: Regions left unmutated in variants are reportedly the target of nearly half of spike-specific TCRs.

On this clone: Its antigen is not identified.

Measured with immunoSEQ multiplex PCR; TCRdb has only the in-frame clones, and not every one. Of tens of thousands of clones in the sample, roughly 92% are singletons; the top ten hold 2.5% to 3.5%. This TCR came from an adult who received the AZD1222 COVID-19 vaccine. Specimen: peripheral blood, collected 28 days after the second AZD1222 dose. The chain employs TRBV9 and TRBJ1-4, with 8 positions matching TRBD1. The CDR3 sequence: CASSVDRDRRAEKLFF. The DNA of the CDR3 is TGTGCCAGCAGCGTAGACAGGGACAGGAGGGCTGAAAAACTGTTTTTT.